The sample holds a few counts of the clone carrying this TCR beta chain. The target antigen is unknown. RNA transcripts served as the template for amplifying TCR beta CDR3 regions. During a first-round RT-PCR of the TCR CDR3, the HTBI primer set was used. Via MiXCR, TCRdb re-called the multiplex PCR reads, giving one row per CDR3 protein. The table has approximately 300,000 distinct CDR3 sequences, about 17% seen once. Disease lasting under 3 months, a NOSPECS grade of at least 4, and a Clinical Activity Score of at least 3 were features of the ophthalmopathy patients. PBMCs came from around 10 ml fresh peripheral blood. This entry is derived from a study of T cells in Graves' hyperthyroidism and ophthalmopathy. General observations from the study: Blood samples included most of the expanded thyroid clonotypes exceeding 0.001.

Material for sequencing was blood. The clonotype originates from a woman in her sixties or seventies with Graves' ophthalmopathy.

The CDR3 coding sequence is TGTGCCAGCAGCTCGGCCGGGACTAGATCCTACAATGAGCAGTTCTTC. As protein: CASSSAGTRSYNEQFF. This chain links TRBV5-5 with TRBJ2-1, with 8 bases lining up with TRBD2. Germline assignment: CDR1 SGHKS and CDR2 YYEKEE (reference sequence). Trimming at V came to 3 bases and at J to 1 base, leaving 6 bases not matched to a gene. This CDR3 region has 16 residues.